This T cell receptor (beta chain) was identified during a study of T cell responses to AZD1222 COVID-19 vaccine. A word on this clone: Its target is not known.

Generated by immunoSEQ multiplex PCR, the TCRdb table keeps only in-frame clones and is missing some. The table has approximately 110,000 clones, approximately 85% seen once. Study-level results: Repertoire sampling happened only post peak T cell response. Dominant at 160-218 and 743-854, vaccine-associated CD4 TCRs also spanned spike. Recipients of AZD1222 seropositive at baseline numbered only 5 or 6. There were mostly white British donors and more females than males, and clonal diversity was possibly underestimated.

Trimming at V came to 5 bases and at J to 6 bases, leaving 12 bases not matched to a gene. Germline CDR1 is PRHDT and CDR2 is FYEKMQ (reference sequence). The CDR3 has 16 residues. The clonotype comes from an adult who received the AZD1222 COVID-19 vaccine. The rearrangement joins TRBV13 to TRBJ2-2; 7 bases line up with TRBD2. This sample comprised peripheral blood, obtained 28 days after the second AZD1222 dose. This chain's CDR3 is CASSPYGLVVAGELFF. CDR3 nucleotide sequence: TGTGCCAGCAGCCCGTACGGACTAGTGGTTGCCGGGGAGCTGTTTTTT.